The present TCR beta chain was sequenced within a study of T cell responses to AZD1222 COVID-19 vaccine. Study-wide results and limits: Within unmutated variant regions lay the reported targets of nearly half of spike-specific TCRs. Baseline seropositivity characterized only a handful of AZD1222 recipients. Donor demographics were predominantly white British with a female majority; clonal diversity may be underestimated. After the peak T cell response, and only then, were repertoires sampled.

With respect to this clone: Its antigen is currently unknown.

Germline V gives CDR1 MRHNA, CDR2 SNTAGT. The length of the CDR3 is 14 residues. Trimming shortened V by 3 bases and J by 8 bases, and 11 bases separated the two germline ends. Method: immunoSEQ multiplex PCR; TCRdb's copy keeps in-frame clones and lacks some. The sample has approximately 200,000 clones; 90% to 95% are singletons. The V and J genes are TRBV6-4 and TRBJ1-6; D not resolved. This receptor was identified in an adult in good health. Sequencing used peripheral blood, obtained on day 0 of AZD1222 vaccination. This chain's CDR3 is CASSETGVDSPLHF. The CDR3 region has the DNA TGTGCCAGCAGTGAAACGGGAGTGGATTCACCCCTCCACTTT.